One TCR beta chain is described in this entry. The record originates from a study of Graves' ophthalmopathy and Graves' hyperthyroidism. CDR1 and CDR2 from the germline V gene are SEHNR and FQNEAQ (reference sequence). This CDR3 comprises 20 residues. V shed 4 bases and J 4 bases; nucleotides not matched to a gene: 24. RNA transcripts were the source from which TCR beta CDR3 regions were amplified. An opening RT-PCR round employed HTBI primers and preceded a second-round multiplex PCR. Each CDR3 protein is one row after TCRdb ran MiXCR on the multiplex PCR reads. The table records 900,000 to 1,200,000 distinct CDR3 sequences, about 35% of them present only once.

Sequenced: peripheral blood or thyroid tissue (not recorded which). The receptor was derived from an adult man with Graves' hyperthyroidism. This sequence joins TRBV7-9 and TRBJ1-2; 7 bases align to TRBD1. The DNA of the CDR3 is TGTGCCAGCAGCTACGACCTTGACAGGGCCTCGGGACGGGAAGGCTATGGCTACACCTTC. This gives the protein CASSYDLDRASGREGYGYTF.